The 22 T cell receptor beta chains below come from one sample, sequenced in a study of blood T cell repertoires in COVID-19. The protocol was immunoSEQ multiplex PCR, while the TCRdb copy is restricted to in-frame clones and leaves out a portion. The sample carries under 350,000 clones, 85% to 90% recorded once. Sequenced sample: PBMCs or T cells enriched from blood (not recorded which). The receptors were gathered from a man aged 25 to 40 who had recovered from COVID-19.

The gene calls are TRBV5-1 and TRBJ2-4; 8 nucleotides line up with TRBD2. J gave up 1 base and V 4 bases, and 13 bases lay outside the gene matches. Germline-derived CDR1 and CDR2 are SGHRS and YFSETQ. This CDR3 has 18 residues. CDR3 nucleotides: TGCGCCAGCAGCATCGGACTAGCTGCTGGGGAGGCCAAAAACATTCAGTACTTC. The encoded protein is CASSIGLAAGEAKNIQYF.

The V gene is TRBV7-9, the J gene TRBJ2-7, with D unresolved. V lost 3 bases and J lost 2, with 8 bases in between. CDR3 size: 13 residues. Germline V CDR1 and CDR2: SEHNR, FQNEAQ (reference sequence). As DNA, the CDR3 is TGTGCCAGCAGCTTTTACGCGCCCTACGAGCAGTACTTC. Its protein is CASSFYAPYEQYF.

This clone was counted many times. This chain uses TRBV9 with TRBJ2-3, with D possibly TRBD2 on 5 matching bases. Trimming cost V 5 bases and J 1 base, with 11 bases left between them. CDR1 and CDR2 from the germline V gene are SGDLS and YYNGEE. This CDR3 is 14 amino acids long. For the CDR3, the DNA is TGTGCCAGCAGAGACTACGGGGGCACAGATACGCAGTATTTT. Protein sequence: CASRDYGGTDTQYF.

This rearrangement joins TRBV13 to TRBJ2-2; D gene ambiguous. The V gene lost 7 bases and the J gene lost 3 bases, with 15 bases spanning the gap. The CDR3 spans 15 residues. Germline CDR1 PRHDT, CDR2 FYEKMQ (reference sequence). DNA of the CDR3: TGTGCCAGCACTCTCCGCGGAGAAGACACCGGGGAGCTGTTTTTT. It is translated as CASTLRGEDTGELFF.

A single count supports this clone. V usage is TRBV4-1 and J usage is TRBJ2-1; 9 positions agree with TRBD2. The CDR3 sequence is 15 residues long. Trimming at V came to 3 bases and at J to 1 base, leaving 1 base not matched to a gene. Germline V gene data show CDR1 as MGHRA and CDR2 as YSYEKL. CDR3 loop: CASSQTSGSYNEQFF. As DNA, the CDR3 is TGCGCCAGCAGCCAGACTAGCGGATCCTACAATGAGCAGTTCTTC.

The V call is TRBV6-5, the J call TRBJ2-3; D perhaps matches TRBD1 (6 bases). This CDR3 comprises 14 residues. V was pared by 10 bases and J by 2 bases, with 16 bases between. Germline V CDR1 and CDR2: MNHEY, SVGAGI. The CDR3 protein is CATIRDTNTDTQYF. CDR3 sequence (DNA): TGTGCCACCATCCGGGACACTAACACAGATACGCAGTATTTT.

The chain couples TRBV3-1 (or the pseudogene TRBV3-2) to TRBJ2-1; 9 bases are shared with TRBD2. V trimming: 1 base; J trimming: 7 bases; junction bases outside the gene matches: 2. Per the germline V gene, CDR1 is LGHDT and CDR2 is YNNKEL (reference sequence). This CDR3 comprises 14 residues. Here the CDR3 reads CASSQVAGDNEQFF. The DNA of the CDR3 is TGTGCCAGCAGCCAAGTAGCGGGAGATAATGAGCAGTTCTTC.

The chain has TRBV4-2 and TRBJ1-1; D might be TRBD1 (6 bases). V lost 5 bases, J lost 4 bases, and 17 bases lay in between. CDR3 length: 15 residues. Germline-derived CDR1 and CDR2 are LGHNA and YNFKEQ. The CDR3 DNA is TGTGCCAGCAGCTCAATCGGGGGGCCGGGCACTGAAGCTTTCTTT. Amino acids: CASSSIGGPGTEAFF.

The V and J genes are TRBV29-1 and TRBJ1-5; D call uncertain. V shed 6 bases and J shed 7 bases, with 25 bases lying between them. This CDR3 region has 16 residues. CDR1 and CDR2 (germline): SQVTM, ANQGSEA. In nucleotides, the CDR3 is TGCAGCGTAGTAAGGCGGTGGAGGGAAAAAAAACAGCCCCAGCATTTT. Protein sequence: CSVVRRWREKKQPQHF.

V and J are TRBV7-2 and TRBJ1-4, with 12 nucleotides matching TRBD1. The V gene end was trimmed by 4 bases and the J gene end by 7 bases; junction bases not matched to a gene: 10. CDR1 SGHTA and CDR2 FQGNSA come from the germline V gene. This CDR3 is 17 amino acids long. The CDR3 sequence is CASSSPPGTGGGEKLFF. The DNA of the CDR3 is TGTGCCAGCAGCTCCCCACCCGGGACAGGGGGCGGTGAAAAACTGTTTTTT.

The chain uses TRBV12-3 or TRBV12-4 and TRBJ1-5; no clear D gene. The germline V and J ends were trimmed by 6 bases and 6 bases, with 12 bases remaining between them. This CDR3 comprises 13 residues. In DNA, the CDR3 is TGTGCCAGCAGCGGGAGGGAGGGTCAGCCCCAGCATTTT. Translated: CASSGREGQPQHF.

V usage is TRBV28 and J usage is TRBJ2-7, with 9 bases fitting TRBD1. The V gene end was trimmed by 6 bases and the J gene end by 3 bases; junction bases not matched to a gene: 9. Germline lookup yields CDR1 MDHEN and CDR2 SYDVKM. This CDR3 region has 15 residues. The CDR3 sequence is CASSSPGQGRYEQYF. The DNA of the CDR3 is TGTGCCAGCAGCTCTCCGGGACAGGGACGCTACGAGCAGTACTTC.

The J gene is TRBJ2-7, the V gene TRBV27; 11 bases map to TRBD1. V gave up 5 bases and J gave up 7 bases; unmatched junction bases: 10. The CDR3 extends over 15 amino acids. Germline loops: CDR1 MNHEY, CDR2 SMNVEV (reference sequence). CDR3 DNA: TGTGCCAGCAGTCTCCTTGGACAGGGGGCGGGGGAGCAGTACTTC. Protein: CASSLLGQGAGEQYF.

This chain joins TRBV9 and TRBJ2-2, with TRBD1 as a possible D gene (6 bases). V dropped 4 bases and J dropped 4 bases, with 14 bases sitting between them. This CDR3 spans 15 amino acids. Germline CDR1 SGDLS, CDR2 YYNGEE. The CDR3 loop reads CASSRQEDSTGELFF. The CDR3, as DNA: TGTGCCAGCAGCAGACAGGAGGATAGCACCGGGGAGCTGTTTTTT.

V and J are TRBV7-2 and TRBJ2-1; 8 nucleotides agree with TRBD1. This CDR3 is 15 amino acids long. J gave up 4 bases and V 8 bases, and 10 bases lay outside the gene matches. CDR1 and CDR2 from the germline V gene are SGHTA and FQGNSA. CDR3 region: CASAARDRSYNEQFF. DNA of the CDR3: TGTGCCAGCGCGGCTCGGGACAGGTCTTACAATGAGCAGTTCTTC.

This clone was counted a single time. The chain couples TRBV11-2 to TRBJ2-1; 8 bases are a match to TRBD2. With 5 bases clipped from V and 3 bases from J, the junction kept 6 bases outside the gene matches. The CDR3 length is 15 residues. The germline V gene encodes CDR1 SGHAT and CDR2 FQNNGV. CDR3 protein: CASSRIAGSYNEQFF. CDR3 coding DNA: TGTGCCAGCAGCCGCATAGCGGGGAGCTACAATGAGCAGTTCTTC.

This chain connects TRBV5-4 to TRBJ2-5; TRBD1 agrees at 8 bases. The ends lost 3 bases at V and 4 bases at J; junction bases unmatched: 5. The V gene's germline CDR1 is SGHNT and CDR2 YYREEE (reference sequence). The CDR3 spans 14 residues. For the CDR3, the DNA is TGTGCCAGCAGCTCGTCGGACAGGGTAGAGACCCAGTACTTC. Protein sequence: CASSSSDRVETQYF.

V gene TRBV5-1 combines with J gene TRBJ2-1; 11 bases align to TRBD2. The V segment lost 4 bases and the J segment 9 bases; nucleotides outside the gene matches: 9. CDR1 SGHRS and CDR2 YFSETQ come from the germline V gene. The CDR3 loop spans 15 amino acids. This CDR3 is CASSPLLAGETEQFF. In DNA, the CDR3 is TGCGCCAGCAGCCCGCTACTAGCGGGAGAGACTGAGCAGTTCTTC.

This CDR3 reads CASSLEPGLAASTDTQYF. In DNA, the CDR3 is TGTGCCAGCAGCTTAGAACCGGGACTAGCGGCCAGCACAGATACGCAGTATTTT. The genes are TRBV11-3 and TRBJ2-3; 11 nucleotides line up with TRBD2. CDR1 and CDR2 (germline): SGHNT, YENEEA. The CDR3 loop spans 18 amino acids. V shed 0 bases, J shed 0 bases, and the junction held 5 bases outside the gene matches.

This clone was observed a handful of times. This chain joins TRBV6-6 and TRBJ1-4; 7 nucleotides align to TRBD1. V trimming: 5 bases; J trimming: 4 bases; junction bases outside the gene matches: 16. The germline CDR1 and CDR2 sequences are MNHNY and SVGAGI (reference sequence). CDR3 size: 18 residues. CDR3 nucleotide sequence: TGTGCCAGCAGTCAAAGTGAGGGTTTCAGGGGGTTTAATGAAAAACTGTTTTTT. Residues: CASSQSEGFRGFNEKLFF.

This rearrangement joins TRBV30 to TRBJ1-2; TRBD1 matches 7 bases. The CDR3 consists of 14 residues. V shed 4 bases and J 7 bases; nucleotides not matched to a gene: 12. Per germline, CDR1 GTSNPN and CDR2 SVGIG (reference sequence). CDR3 in amino acids: CAWNENETGSGYTF. CDR3 in DNA: TGTGCCTGGAATGAAAATGAGACAGGGAGTGGCTACACCTTC.

This chain uses TRBV10-2 with TRBJ2-5; D is unresolved. Germline loops: CDR1 WSHSY, CDR2 SAAADI. V was clipped by 6 bases and J by 2 bases, with 10 bases between them. The length of the CDR3 is 13 residues. CDR3 nucleotides: TGCGCCAGCAGGTTTGCAGGACAAGAGACCCAGTACTTC. Protein sequence: CASRFAGQETQYF.